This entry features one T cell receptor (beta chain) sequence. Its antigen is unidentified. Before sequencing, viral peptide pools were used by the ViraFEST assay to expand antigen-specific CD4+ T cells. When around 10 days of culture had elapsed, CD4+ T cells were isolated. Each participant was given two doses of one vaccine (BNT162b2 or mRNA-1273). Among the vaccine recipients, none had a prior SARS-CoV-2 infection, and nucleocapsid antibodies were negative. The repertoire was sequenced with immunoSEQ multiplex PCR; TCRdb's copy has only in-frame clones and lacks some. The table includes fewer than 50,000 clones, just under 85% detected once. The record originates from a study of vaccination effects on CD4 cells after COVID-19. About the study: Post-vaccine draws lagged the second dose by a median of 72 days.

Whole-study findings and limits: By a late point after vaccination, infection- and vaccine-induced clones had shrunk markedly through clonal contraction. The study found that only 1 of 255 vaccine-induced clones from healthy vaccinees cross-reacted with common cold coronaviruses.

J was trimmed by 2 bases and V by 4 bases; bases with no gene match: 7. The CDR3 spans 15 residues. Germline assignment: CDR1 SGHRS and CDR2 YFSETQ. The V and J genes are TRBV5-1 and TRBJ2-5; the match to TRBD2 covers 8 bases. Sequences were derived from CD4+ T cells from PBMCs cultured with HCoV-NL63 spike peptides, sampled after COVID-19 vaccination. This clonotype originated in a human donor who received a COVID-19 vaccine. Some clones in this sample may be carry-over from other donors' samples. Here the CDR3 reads CASSRTGGGQETQYF. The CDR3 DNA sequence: TGCGCCAGCAGCCGTACGGGGGGGGGTCAAGAGACCCAGTACTTC.